This T cell receptor (beta chain) was captured by sequencing in a study of blood T cells in healthy people across ages. The CDR3 has 15 amino acids. Germline V CDR1 and CDR2: MGHRA, YSYEKL. The use of a sample-barcoded 5' primer and a J-beta primer mix characterized a second PCR of about 7 to 12 cycles. TCRdb itself ran the 5' RACE reads through MiXCR, one entry per CDR3 protein. This table holds about 1.4 million distinct CDR3 sequences, approximately 59% found once. This rearrangement joins TRBV4-1 to TRBJ2-7; no clear D gene. The J call is uncertain, as TRBJ2-4 better fits the DNA end. The sequence was obtained from a young man in good health. Sequencing input: blood. The chain's CDR3 is CASSQVGPPGNIQYF. The CDR3 nucleotides are TGCGCCAGCAGCCAAGTGGGTCCCCCGGGAAACATTCAGTACTTC.